A selection of T cell receptor beta chains follows, all from one sample in a study of blood T cell repertoires in COVID-19. Sequencing was performed with immunoSEQ multiplex PCR; in TCRdb, only in-frame clones are kept and a portion is missing. The sample has 200,000 to 250,000 clones, just under 85% seen once. The specimen was peripheral blood. These receptors came from a middle-aged man with acute or convalescent COVID-19. The CDR3 runs from the conserved cysteine through the conserved F or W. D genes are given only for firm matches. The size entry is marked missing in some rows and otherwise reads once, few, many or a size class.

-,TRBD1,TRBV19,TRBJ1-2,CASSGIINRQGWYGYTF,TGTGCCAGTAGTGGCATCATCAACAGACAGGGCTGGTATGGCTACACCTTC
few,-,TRBV2,TRBJ1-6,CADRLFGPLHF,TGTGCCGACAGACTTTTCGGCCCCCTCCACTTT
-,TRBD1,TRBV2,TRBJ2-7,CASMYSQGAYEQYF,TGTGCCAGCATGTATTCGCAGGGGGCCTACGAGCAGTACTTC
-,-,TRBV29-1,TRBJ1-2,CSVEDRVSNYGYTF,TGCAGCGTTGAAGATCGCGTCTCTAACTATGGCTACACCTTC
-,TRBD2,TRBV7-9,TRBJ2-7,CASSSPPGLAAYEQYF,TGTGCCAGCAGCTCGCCCCCGGGACTAGCGGCTTACGAGCAGTACTTC
-,-,TRBV19,TRBJ1-5,CASIEEGQPQHF,TGTGCCAGTATCGAGGAAGGACAGCCCCAGCATTTT
once,-,TRBV7-8,TRBJ1-6,CASSQTGSYNSPLHF,TGTGCCAGCAGCCAAACAGGGTCCTATAATTCACCCCTCCACTTT
-,TRBD2,TRBV14,TRBJ2-5,CASSPPSGGGTQYF,TGTGCCAGCAGCCCGCCTAGCGGGGGGGGGACCCAGTACTTC
-,TRBD1,TRBV7-8,TRBJ2-7,CASSYLGGQGAYEQYF,TGTGCCAGCAGCTATCTAGGGGGACAGGGAGCCTACGAGCAGTACTTC
-,-,TRBV29-1,TRBJ1-1,CSVQSQGMRTEAFF,TGCAGCGTTCAAAGTCAGGGGATGAGGACTGAAGCTTTCTTT
-,-,TRBV25-1,TRBJ1-1,CASRQITEAFF,TGTGCCAGCAGGCAGATCACTGAAGCTTTCTTT
-,-,TRBV11-2,TRBJ2-1,CASSLRGSLIGEQFF,TGTGCCAGCAGCTTACGGGGTTCCCTAATAGGAGAGCAGTTCTTC
-,TRBD1,TRBV5-6,TRBJ1-5,CASSLQGAGQPQHF,TGTGCCAGCAGCCTACAGGGGGCAGGTCAGCCCCAGCATTTT
-,-,TRBV11-3,TRBJ2-6,CASSLDHRRAFSGANVLTF,TGTGCCAGCAGCTTAGATCACCGCAGGGCCTTCTCTGGGGCCAACGTCCTGACTTTC
-,-,TRBV5-1,TRBJ1-2,CASSLGDNNYGYTF,TGCGCCAGCAGCTTGGGGGACAATAACTATGGCTACACCTTC
-,TRBD1,TRBV23-1,TRBJ1-1,CASSSDRLNTEAFF,TGCGCCAGCAGTTCGGACAGGTTGAACACTGAAGCTTTCTTT
-,-,TRBV5-5,TRBJ2-6,CASSLVEITSGANVLTF,TGTGCCAGCAGCTTGGTAGAGATAACCTCTGGGGCCAACGTCCTGACTTTC
-,-,TRBV3-1/TRBV3-2,TRBJ1-1,CASSPPPQGWNTEAFF,TGTGCCAGCAGCCCGCCCCCCCAGGGTTGGAACACTGAAGCTTTCTTT
-,-,TRBV24-1,TRBJ2-2,CATSDFGEDTGELFF,TGTGCCACCAGTGATTTTGGTGAGGACACCGGGGAGCTGTTTTTT
many,TRBD2,TRBV7-6,TRBJ2-5,CASSPVVGAGVETQYF,TGTGCCAGCAGCCCAGTAGTGGGAGCGGGAGTGGAGACCCAGTACTTC
-,TRBD2,TRBV30,TRBJ2-7,CAWSGLAGGWRGEQYF,TGTGCCTGGAGTGGACTAGCGGGAGGTTGGCGGGGCGAGCAGTACTTC